This TCR beta chain appears in the sequencing data of a study of vaccination and CD4 T cells after COVID-19. Specified treatment: roughly ten-day PBMC culture with coronavirus spike peptide pools or control peptides (ViraFEST assay). ViraFEST sequenced TCRs after peptide-pool expansion of antigen-specific T cells. General study results and limits: Among reactive clones from convalescent patients, a median roughly 90% appeared only post-vaccination. SARS-CoV-2-reactive clonotypes rose nonsignificantly, with the median going from approximately 21 to 40. Looking at convalescent patients, 304 of their 307 vaccine-specific clones were spike mono-reactive.

With regard to this clonotype: What it recognizes is unknown.

Scientists ran DNA taken from cultured CD4+ T cells through the Oncomine TCR Beta short-read assay for sequencing. Each CDR3 protein gets one entry after TCRdb re-called the PCR reads with MiXCR. The data hold about 4,200 distinct CDR3 sequences, with over 45% observed a single time. The V end was cut by 2 bases, the J end by 6 bases, with 11 bases between. Per the germline V gene, CDR1 is SGHTA and CDR2 is FQGTGA. The CDR3 loop spans 13 amino acids. The chain couples TRBV7-3 to TRBJ2-7; D possibly matches TRBD1 or TRBD2 (5 bases each). The sequence was obtained from a human donor who had recovered from COVID-19. Sample: CD4+ T cells from blood, cultured in vitro. This chain's CDR3 is CASSLVRDGEQYF. Written as DNA, the CDR3 is TGTGCCAGCAGCTTAGTCAGGGACGGCGAGCAGTACTTC. The entire variable domain, with the rest obtained from reference TRBV7-3 and TRBJ2-7, is as follows: GAGVSQTPSNKVTEKGKYVELRCDPISGHTALYWYRQSLGQGPEFLIYFQGTGAADDSGLPNDRFFAVRPEGSVSTLKIQRTERGDSAVYLCASSLVRDGEQYFGPGTRLTVT.